Listed below are T cell receptor beta chains from one sample, sequenced in a study of T cell repertoires in cytomegalovirus infection. MiXCR, applied by TCRdb to the reads, yields one record per CDR3 protein. The sample lists approximately 150,000 distinct CDR3 sequences, roughly 15% occurring once. Sequenced material: CD8+ T cells from PBMCs. The receptor source for this set is a human donor in good health (CMV status not recorded). Some clones in this sample may be carry-over from other donors' samples. Both conserved end residues are part of each CDR3. The D gene is left open where the match is weak. For some rows the clone size is stated as once, few or many, or as a class when expanded; others skip it.

J gene | clone size | D gene | V gene | CDR3 DNA | CDR3 protein
TRBJ2-7 | few | NA | TRBV20-1 | TGCAGTGGTCAGCCCTTTACGATCTACGAGCAGTACTTC | CSGQPFTIYEQYF
TRBJ2-7 | NA | NA | TRBV20-1 | TGCAGTGCTAGAGTCATGGGTCTAGGTAACATCTACGAGCAGTACTTC | CSARVMGLGNIYEQYF
TRBJ2-1 | NA | TRBD2 | TRBV4-3 | TGCGCCAGCAGCCAAGAAGGGACTAGCGGCCTCAATGAGCAGTTCTTC | CASSQEGTSGLNEQFF
TRBJ2-4 | NA | TRBD1 | TRBV6-5 | TGTGCCAGCAGTCAGGACAGGGGGGGTCCCAAAAACATTCAGTACTTC | CASSQDRGGPKNIQYF
TRBJ1-1 | few | NA | TRBV6-1 | TGTGCCAGCAGACCCGGATCCCACACTGAAGCTTTCTTT | CASRPGSHTEAFF
TRBJ1-5 | NA | NA | TRBV7-9 | TGTGCCAGCAGCTCCAGTGGGCCCCAGCATTTT | CASSSSGPQHF
TRBJ1-4 | NA | TRBD1 | TRBV12-3/TRBV12-4 | TGTGCCAGCACCAGGGACAGGGGGATTGAAAAACTGTTTTTT | CASTRDRGIEKLFF
TRBJ1-5 | NA | NA | TRBV12-3/TRBV12-4 | TGTGCCAGCAGCCTCGGACAGAACAATCAGCCCCAGCATTTT | CASSLGQNNQPQHF
TRBJ2-1 | few | NA | TRBV6-2/TRBV6-3 | TGTGCCAGCAGTTGTCCGGGACCTCAGTTCTTC | CASSCPGPQFF
TRBJ2-2 | few | NA | TRBV7-2 | TGTGCCAGCAGCTTTAGGCAGCTCACCGGGGAGCTGTTTTTT | CASSFRQLTGELFF
TRBJ2-1 | NA | TRBD2 | TRBV6-6 | TGTGCCAGCAGTTACTCGTATAGCGGGGGAGTACGGTCCTACAATGAGCAGTTCTTC | CASSYSYSGGVRSYNEQFF
TRBJ2-7 | few | TRBD1 | TRBV28 | TGTGCCAGCGGCGACAGGGGTATCGACGAGCAGTACTTC | CASGDRGIDEQYF
TRBJ2-1 | NA | NA | TRBV28 | TGTGCCAGCAGTGGGGGAGGTTACTCGAATGAGCAGTTCTTC | CASSGGGYSNEQFF
TRBJ2-3 | NA | NA | TRBV14 | TGTGCCAGCAGCCGGCCCTCTAGCACAGATACGCAGTATTTT | CASSRPSSTDTQYF
TRBJ1-1 | many | NA | TRBV6-5 | TGTGCCAGCAGTTACAACAGAAACACTGAAGCTTTCTTT | CASSYNRNTEAFF
TRBJ1-1 | once | NA | TRBV12-3/TRBV12-4 | TGTGCCAGCAGCTGGAGGGGGGGGACCCCTGAAGCTTTCTTT | CASSWRGGTPEAFF
TRBJ1-2 | few | NA | TRBV12-3/TRBV12-4 | TGTGCCAGCTCACCCCAGGAAAACTATGGCTACACCTTC | CASSPQENYGYTF
TRBJ1-2 | few | NA | TRBV12-3/TRBV12-4 | TGTGCCTCAGGCGGCAGAGCCGTGAATGGCTACACCTTC | CASGGRAVNGYTF
TRBJ2-4 | few | NA | TRBV7-6 | TGTGCCAGCAGCCTAGACCCACCGGACATTCAGTACTTC | CASSLDPPDIQYF
TRBJ2-7 | few | NA | TRBV7-6 | TGTGCCAGCAGCTTAGCTAAAGGTGGGGGAACAGCCGAGCAGTACTTC | CASSLAKGGGTAEQYF
TRBJ2-1 | few | NA | TRBV7-2 | TGTGCCAGCAGCCCAGGGTATTATGAGCAGTTCTTC | CASSPGYYEQFF
TRBJ2-1 | NA | NA | TRBV7-2 | TGTGCCAGCAGCTACCCCTTGGGCAATGAGCAGTTCTTC | CASSYPLGNEQFF
TRBJ1-2 | NA | NA | TRBV6-5 | TGTGCCAGCAGTTACGGGAGGGGCCCAAAAGAAGGCTACACCTTC | CASSYGRGPKEGYTF
TRBJ1-2 | few | NA | TRBV29-1 | TGCAGCGTCAAGACAGAGTATAACTATGGCTACACCTTC | CSVKTEYNYGYTF
TRBJ1-4 | few | NA | TRBV7-9 | TGTGCCAGCAGCTTAACCTCCGGGATCCCTAATGAAAAACTGTTTTTT | CASSLTSGIPNEKLFF
TRBJ2-5 | NA | TRBD1 | TRBV6-1 | TGTGCCAGCACCCACAGGGGGCAGGAGACCCAGTACTTC | CASTHRGQETQYF
TRBJ2-7 | NA | NA | TRBV7-9 | TGTGCCAGCAGCCAAAAGGGTTACGAGCAGTACTTC | CASSQKGYEQYF
TRBJ1-1 | few | TRBD1 | TRBV28 | TGTGCCAGCAGTTTAGGGACAGGGACCTGGAACACTGAAGCTTTCTTT | CASSLGTGTWNTEAFF
TRBJ2-7 | many | TRBD2 | TRBV6-2/TRBV6-3 | TGTGCCAGCAGTTACTCGCGTCTAGCGGGGGCCTACGAGCAGTACTTC | CASSYSRLAGAYEQYF
TRBJ2-5 | few | NA | TRBV28 | TGTGCCAGCAGCCCCGAGGTAGGAAGCCGACAAGAGACCCAGTACTTC | CASSPEVGSRQETQYF